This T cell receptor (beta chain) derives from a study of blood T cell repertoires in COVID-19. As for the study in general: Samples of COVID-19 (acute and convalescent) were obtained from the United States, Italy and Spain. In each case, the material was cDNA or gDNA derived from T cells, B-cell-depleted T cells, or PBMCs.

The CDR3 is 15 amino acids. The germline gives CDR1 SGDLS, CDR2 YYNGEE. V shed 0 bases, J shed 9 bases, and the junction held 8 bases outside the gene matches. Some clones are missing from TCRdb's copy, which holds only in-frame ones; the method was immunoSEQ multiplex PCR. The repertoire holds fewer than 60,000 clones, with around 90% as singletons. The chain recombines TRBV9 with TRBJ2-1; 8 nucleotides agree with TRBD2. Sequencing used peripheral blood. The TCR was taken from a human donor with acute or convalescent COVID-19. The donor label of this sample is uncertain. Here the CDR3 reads CASSVVERGPSEQFF. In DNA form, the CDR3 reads TGTGCCAGCAGCGTAGTTGAGCGGGGGCCAAGTGAGCAGTTCTTC. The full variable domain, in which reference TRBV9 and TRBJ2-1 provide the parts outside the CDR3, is DSGVTQTPKHLITATGQRVTLRCSPRSGDLSVYWYQQSLDQGLQFLIQYYNGEERAKGNILERFSAQQFPDLHSELNLSSLELGDSALYFCASSVVERGPSEQFFGPGTRLTVL.